This TCR beta chain was recorded in a study of T cell changes during pregnancy in multiple sclerosis. This CDR3 spans 14 amino acids. V lost 1 base and J 0 bases, leaving 7 bases between the germline ends. Germline V lookup: CDR1 SGHTA, CDR2 FQGNSA. The table came from immunoSEQ multiplex PCR; TCRdb's copy has only in-frame clones and leaves some out. The sample consists of about 41,000 clones, roughly nine tenths of them appearing once. J is TRBJ2-7 and V is TRBV7-2; D is undetermined. The TCR originated in a female donor with multiple sclerosis, enrolled in a pregnancy study. The sequenced sample was CD4+ T cells from peripheral blood mononuclear cells, obtained in the first trimester of pregnancy. The CDR3 region is CASSLGGNSYEQYF. DNA for the CDR3: TGTGCCAGCAGCTTAGGCGGCAACTCCTACGAGCAGTACTTC.